One and the same sample provided the 27 T cell receptor beta chains below, sequenced in a study of T cells expressing NK-cell markers. Reprocessing the 5' RACE reads, TCRdb reports a single entry for every CDR3 protein and omits DNA. The repertoire table contains about 150,000 distinct CDR3 sequences. The sample comprised blood T cells: a sorted CD56 or NKG2C T cell subset, CD4+ or CD8+ T cells, or bulk PBMC T cells (not recorded which). Receptors originate from a woman aged 50 to 65 in good health.

The chain links TRBV7-9 to TRBJ2-1; the D gene TCRdb calls, TRBD1, cannot be checked with no DNA. The CDR3 spans 16 residues. Germline loops: CDR1 SEHNR, CDR2 FQNEAQ (reference sequence). This CDR3 is CASSLWTGEGGNEQFF.

This chain joins TRBV27 and TRBJ2-1; TCRdb gives TRBD2 as the D gene, but with no DNA this cannot be confirmed. CDR1 is MNHEY, CDR2 SMNVEV, per germline (reference sequence). This CDR3 is 14 amino acids long. This CDR3 reads CASTYSGRYNEQFF.

This chain links TRBV7-9 with TRBJ2-5; the D call of TRBD1 rests on TCRdb alone, since no DNA is present to check it. The CDR3 runs to 15 residues. Germline V gives CDR1 SEHNR, CDR2 FQNEAQ (reference sequence). The CDR3 reads CASIGTARIQETQYF.

V gene TRBV7-9 combines with J gene TRBJ2-2; the D gene TCRdb calls, TRBD1, cannot be checked with no DNA. This CDR3 region has 13 residues. Germline V lookup: CDR1 SEHNR, CDR2 FQNEAQ (reference sequence). The chain's CDR3 is CARGQVNTGELFF. Drawing the rest from reference TRBV7-9 and TRBJ2-2, the complete variable domain is DTGVSQNPRHKITKRGQNVTFRCDPISEHNRLYWYRQTLGQGPEFLTYFQNEAQLEKSRLLSDRFSAERPKGSFSTLEIQRTEQGDSAMYLCARGQVNTGELFFGEGSRLTVL.

This rearrangement joins TRBV29-1 to TRBJ2-3; TCRdb's D call of TRBD1 is untestable without DNA. CDR3 size: 15 residues. Germline V CDR1 and CDR2: SQVTM, ANQGSEA. Here the CDR3 reads CSGTGTSGRSDTQYF.

The gene calls are TRBV29-1 and TRBJ2-3; TCRdb outputs TRBD2, but without DNA this stays unchecked. Germline CDR1 reads SQVTM; CDR2 reads ANQGSEA. CDR3 size: 17 residues. The CDR3 sequence: CSVDGVWSGRALDTQYF.

The gene calls are TRBV4-1 and TRBJ2-1; TCRdb lists TRBD2, though no DNA is available to test this call. The CDR3 is made up of 15 amino acids. In germline, CDR1 is MGHRA, CDR2 YSYEKL. The CDR3 loop is CASSQEPAGWNEQFF.

The chain uses TRBV9 and TRBJ2-2; absent DNA, TCRdb's TRBD1 call cannot be checked. In germline, CDR1 is SGDLS, CDR2 YYNGEE. CDR3 length: 16 residues. CDR3: CASSDVLEGGTGELFF.

V usage is TRBV11-3 and J usage is TRBJ2-7; TCRdb's D call of TRBD2 is untestable without DNA. Germline-derived CDR1 and CDR2 are SGHNT and YENEEA. The CDR3 covers 18 residues. CDR3 sequence reads: CASSLETSGTLGSYEQYF. Supplemented by reference TRBV11-3 and TRBJ2-7, the full variable domain reads EAGVVQSPRYKIIEKKQPVAFWCNPISGHNTLYWYLQNLGQGPELLIRYENEEAVDDSQLPKDRFSAERLKGVDSTLKIQPAELGDSAVYLCASSLETSGTLGSYEQYFGPGTRLTVT.

The rearrangement uses TRBV7-9 and TRBJ2-4; TCRdb designates TRBD1, a call that cannot be tested without DNA. The length of the CDR3 is 15 residues. Germline assignment: CDR1 SEHNR and CDR2 FQNEAQ (reference sequence). The CDR3 here is CASSPGVKAKNIQYF.

The gene calls are TRBV27 and TRBJ2-1; the D gene TCRdb calls, TRBD1, cannot be checked with no DNA. This CDR3 region has 11 residues. Looked up from germline, CDR1 is MNHEY and CDR2 is SMNVEV (reference sequence). CDR3 sequence reads: CASWGGNEQFF.

This chain uses TRBV14 with TRBJ1-4. CDR1 SGHDN and CDR2 FVKESK come from the germline V gene. The CDR3 is made up of 15 amino acids. CDR3 region: CASSQVGTTNEKLFF.

The chain joins TRBV6-2 or TRBV6-3 to TRBJ2-7; TCRdb gives TRBD1 as the D gene, but with no DNA this cannot be confirmed. The germline gives CDR1 MNHEY, CDR2 SVGEGT. This CDR3 is built from 14 residues. This chain's CDR3 is CASSYYGGPYEQYF.

The chain has TRBV5-1 and TRBJ2-7; as DNA is missing, the TRBD2 call by TCRdb cannot be tested. The V gene's germline CDR1 is SGHRS and CDR2 YFSETQ. The CDR3 has 17 amino acids. CDR3 loop: CASSLAELAGGTYEQYF.

V usage is TRBV7-9 and J usage is TRBJ1-2; TCRdb outputs TRBD1, but without DNA this stays unchecked. CDR1 and CDR2 (germline): SEHNR, FQNEAQ (reference sequence). CDR3 length: 12 amino acids. The CDR3 here is CASRPQNYGYTF.

The CDR3 reads CASSGAAGENTGELFF. The chain couples TRBV2 to TRBJ2-2; the D gene TCRdb calls, TRBD2, cannot be checked with no DNA. The CDR3 spans 16 residues. The germline CDR1 and CDR2 sequences are SNHLY and FYNNEI.

The rearrangement links TRBV6-1 to TRBJ2-1; no DNA is available, so the TRBD2 call from TCRdb remains unchecked. CDR3 size: 15 residues. CDR1 and CDR2 from the germline V gene are MNHNS and SASEGT. CDR3 region: CASSEDGGSGNEQFF.

The rearrangement uses TRBV6-1 and TRBJ2-4; absent DNA, TCRdb's TRBD2 call cannot be checked. The CDR3 has 17 residues. From germline, CDR1 is MNHNS and CDR2 SASEGT. The chain's CDR3 is CASSEVVAGGPGSIQYF.

V usage is TRBV29-1 and J usage is TRBJ2-7; TCRdb calls TRBD1, which cannot be checked without DNA. The CDR3 length is 13 residues. The V gene's germline CDR1 is SQVTM and CDR2 ANQGSEA. CDR3 sequence: CSAVWDTSYEQYF.

The chain recombines TRBV4-1 with TRBJ2-7; without DNA, the TCRdb call of TRBD2 cannot be checked. CDR1 is MGHRA, CDR2 YSYEKL, per germline. CDR3 length: 18 amino acids. The CDR3 reads CASSQGPATGLAGAWQYF.

The V call is TRBV3-1, the J call TRBJ1-1. The CDR3 consists of 12 residues. Germline V CDR1 and CDR2: LGHDT, YNNKEL (reference sequence). CDR3 protein: CASSQPGWEAFF. The whole variable domain, remainder taken from reference TRBV3-1 and TRBJ1-1, is DTAVSQTPKYLVTQMGNDKSIKCEQNLGHDTMYWYKQDSKKFLKIMFSYNNKELIINETVPNRFSPKSPDKAHLNLHINSLELGDSAVYFCASSQPGWEAFFGQGTRLTVV.

The chain joins TRBV27 to TRBJ2-7; TCRdb outputs TRBD1, but without DNA this stays unchecked. This CDR3 has 14 residues. Germline V gene data show CDR1 as MNHEY and CDR2 as SMNVEV (reference sequence). CDR3 protein: CASHPGGTTYEQYF.

The chain uses TRBV14 and TRBJ2-3; absent DNA, TCRdb's TRBD1 call cannot be checked. Germline V lookup: CDR1 SGHDN, CDR2 FVKESK. CDR3 length equals 20 residues. The CDR3 sequence is CASSQEAPFGGAGSTDTQYF.

The chain is built from TRBV10-1 and TRBJ1-1. Germline assignment: CDR1 WNHNN and CDR2 SYGVQD (reference sequence). The CDR3 covers 13 residues. The CDR3 spells CASSDGRGTEAFF.

The CDR3 is CASSLSGTVPYEQYF. This chain links TRBV7-9 with TRBJ2-7; absent DNA, TCRdb's TRBD2 call cannot be checked. The CDR3 covers 15 residues. CDR1 and CDR2 from the germline V gene are SEHNR and FQNEAQ (reference sequence). Complete variable domain (other parts from reference TRBV7-9 and TRBJ2-7): DTGVSQNPRHKITKRGQNVTFRCDPISEHNRLYWYRQTLGQGPEFLTYFQNEAQLEKSRLLSDRFSAERPKGSFSTLEIQRTEQGDSAMYLCASSLSGTVPYEQYFGPGTRLTVT.

The V and J genes are TRBV27 and TRBJ2-7. The CDR3 sequence is 14 residues long. Germline CDR1 MNHEY, CDR2 SMNVEV (reference sequence). The CDR3 loop is CASSPSSSLYEQYF.

CDR3 region: CASSQGQAGGPRAYNEQFF. The gene calls are TRBV3-1 and TRBJ2-1; the D call from TCRdb, TRBD2, cannot be confirmed without DNA. The CDR3 is 19 residues long. CDR1 LGHDT and CDR2 YNNKEL come from the germline V gene (reference sequence).